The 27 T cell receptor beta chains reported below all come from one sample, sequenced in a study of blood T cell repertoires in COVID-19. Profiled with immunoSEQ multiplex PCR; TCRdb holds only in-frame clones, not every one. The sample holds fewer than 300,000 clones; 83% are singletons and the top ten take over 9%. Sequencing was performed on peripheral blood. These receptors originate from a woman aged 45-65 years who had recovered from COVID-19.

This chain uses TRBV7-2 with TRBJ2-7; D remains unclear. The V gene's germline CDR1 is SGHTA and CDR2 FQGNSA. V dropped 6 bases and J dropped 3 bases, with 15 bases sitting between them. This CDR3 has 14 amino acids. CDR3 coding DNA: TGTGCCAGCAGTTCCACTTCCTACCGCTACGAGCAGTACTTC. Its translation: CASSSTSYRYEQYF.

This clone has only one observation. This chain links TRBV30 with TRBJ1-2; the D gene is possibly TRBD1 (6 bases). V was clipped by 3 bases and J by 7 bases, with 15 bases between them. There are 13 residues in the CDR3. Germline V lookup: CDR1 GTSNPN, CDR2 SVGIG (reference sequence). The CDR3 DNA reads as TGTGCCTGGAGGAGGGGGGGGTATGGTGGCTACACCTTC. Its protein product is CAWRRGGYGGYTF.

CDR3 residues: CASSPHPAPGETQYF. CDR3 in DNA: TGTGCCAGCAGCCCTCACCCCGCCCCGGGAGAGACCCAGTACTTC. The rearrangement uses TRBV3-1 (or the pseudogene TRBV3-2) and TRBJ2-5, with D hard to call. CDR1 and CDR2 from the germline V gene are LGHDT and YNNKEL (reference sequence). V lost 4 bases and J lost 4, with 16 bases in between. The CDR3 extends over 15 amino acids.

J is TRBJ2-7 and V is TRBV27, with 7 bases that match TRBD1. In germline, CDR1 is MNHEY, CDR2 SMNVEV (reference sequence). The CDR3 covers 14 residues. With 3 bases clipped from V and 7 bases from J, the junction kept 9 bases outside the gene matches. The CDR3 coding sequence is TGTGCCAGCAGTTTCGGACAGGCTCGAGGGGAGCAGTACTTC. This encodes CASSFGQARGEQYF.

The CDR3 DNA is TGTGCCAGCAGAGATCAGGGAAGGGGGCCCTACGAGCAGTACTTC. It encodes CASRDQGRGPYEQYF. The chain has TRBV27 and TRBJ2-7; 7 bases are a match to TRBD1. The CDR3 length is 15 residues. Germline V gene lookup returns CDR1 MNHEY and CDR2 SMNVEV (reference sequence). J lost 2 bases, V lost 6 bases, and 10 bases had no gene match.

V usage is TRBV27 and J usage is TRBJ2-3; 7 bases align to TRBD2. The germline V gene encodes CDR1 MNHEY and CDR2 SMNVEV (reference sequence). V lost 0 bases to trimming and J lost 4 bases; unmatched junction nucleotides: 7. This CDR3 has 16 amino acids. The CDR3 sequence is CASSLSTTGGSDTQYF. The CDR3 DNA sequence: TGTGCCAGCAGTTTATCGACGACGGGAGGTTCAGATACGCAGTATTTT.

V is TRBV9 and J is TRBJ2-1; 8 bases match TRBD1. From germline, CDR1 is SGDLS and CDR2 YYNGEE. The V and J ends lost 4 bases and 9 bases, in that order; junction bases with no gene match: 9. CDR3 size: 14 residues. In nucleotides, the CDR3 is TGTGCCAGCAGCCCAAGGACAGGGTCCACTGAGCAGTTCTTC. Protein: CASSPRTGSTEQFF.

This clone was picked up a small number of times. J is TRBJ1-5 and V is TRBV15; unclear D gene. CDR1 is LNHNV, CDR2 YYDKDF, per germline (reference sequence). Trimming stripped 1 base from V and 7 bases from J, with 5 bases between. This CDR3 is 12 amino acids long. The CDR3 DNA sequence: TGTGCCACCAGCAGAGGGGCACAGCCCCAGCATTTT. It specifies CATSRGAQPQHF.

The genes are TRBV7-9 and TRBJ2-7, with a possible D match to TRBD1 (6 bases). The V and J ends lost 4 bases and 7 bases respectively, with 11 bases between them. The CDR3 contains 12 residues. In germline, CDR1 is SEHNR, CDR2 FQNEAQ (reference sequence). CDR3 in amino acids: CASSSRQEEQYF. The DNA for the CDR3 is TGTGCCAGCAGCTCCCGACAGGAGGAGCAGTACTTC.

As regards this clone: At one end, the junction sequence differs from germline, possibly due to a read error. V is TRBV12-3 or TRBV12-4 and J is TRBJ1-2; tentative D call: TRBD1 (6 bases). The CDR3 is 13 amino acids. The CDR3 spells CKSDGGAGYGYTF. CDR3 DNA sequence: TGCAAGTCGGATGGGGGGGCCGGCTATGGCTACACCTTC.

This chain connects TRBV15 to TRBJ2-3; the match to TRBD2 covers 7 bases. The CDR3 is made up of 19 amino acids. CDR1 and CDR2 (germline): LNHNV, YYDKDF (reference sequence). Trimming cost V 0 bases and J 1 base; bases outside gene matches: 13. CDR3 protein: CATSRELTSANKGTDTQYF. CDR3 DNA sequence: TGTGCCACCAGCAGAGAACTTACTAGCGCTAACAAAGGCACAGATACGCAGTATTTT.

CDR3 DNA sequence: TGTGCCAGCCGGACACGGGTGAACACTGAAGCTTTCTTT. Amino acids: CASRTRVNTEAFF. This rearrangement joins TRBV19 to TRBJ1-1; maybe TRBD1 (5 bases). This CDR3 contains 13 residues. Germline values: CDR1 LNHDA, CDR2 SQIVND (reference sequence). The V end was cut by 9 bases, the J end by 0 bases, with 11 bases between. Drawing the rest from reference TRBV19 and TRBJ1-1, the complete variable domain is DGGITQSPKYLFRKEGQNVTLSCEQNLNHDAMYWYRQDPGQGLRLIYYSQIVNDFQKGDIAEGYSVSREKKESFPLTVTSAQKNPTAFYLCASRTRVNTEAFFGQGTRLTVV.

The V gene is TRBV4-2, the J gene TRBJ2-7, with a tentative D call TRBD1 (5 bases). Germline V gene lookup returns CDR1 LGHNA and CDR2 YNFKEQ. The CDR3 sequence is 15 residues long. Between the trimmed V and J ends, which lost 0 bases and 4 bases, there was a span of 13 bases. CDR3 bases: TGTGCCAGCAGCCAAGAACCAGGGTTTGGGTACGAGCAGTACTTC. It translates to CASSQEPGFGYEQYF.

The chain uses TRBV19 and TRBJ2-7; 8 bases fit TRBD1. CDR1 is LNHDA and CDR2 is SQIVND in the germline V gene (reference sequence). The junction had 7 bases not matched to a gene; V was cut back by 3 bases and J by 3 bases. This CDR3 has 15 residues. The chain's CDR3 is CASSMQTGARYEQYF. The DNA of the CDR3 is TGTGCCAGTAGTATGCAGACAGGGGCCCGCTACGAGCAGTACTTC.

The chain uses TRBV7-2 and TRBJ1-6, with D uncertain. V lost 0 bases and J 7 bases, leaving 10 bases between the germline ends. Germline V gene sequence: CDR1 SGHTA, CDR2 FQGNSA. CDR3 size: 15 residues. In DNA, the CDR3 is TGTGCCAGCAGCTTAGCGGGCGCAGCCAATTCACCCCTCCACTTT. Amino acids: CASSLAGAANSPLHF.

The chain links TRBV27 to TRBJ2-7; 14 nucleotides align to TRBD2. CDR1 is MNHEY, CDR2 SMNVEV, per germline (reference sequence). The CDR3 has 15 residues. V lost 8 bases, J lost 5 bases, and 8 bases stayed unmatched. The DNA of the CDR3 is TGTGCCAGCTCTCCCGGGACTAGCGGGAGCAACGAGCAGTACTTC. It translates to CASSPGTSGSNEQYF.

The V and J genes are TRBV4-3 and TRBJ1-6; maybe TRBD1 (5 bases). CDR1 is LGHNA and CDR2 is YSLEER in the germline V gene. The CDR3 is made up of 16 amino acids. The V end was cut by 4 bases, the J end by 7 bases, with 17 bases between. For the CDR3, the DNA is TGCGCCAGCAGCCCAAGATCGGCAGGGCAGAATTCACCCCTCCACTTT. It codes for CASSPRSAGQNSPLHF.

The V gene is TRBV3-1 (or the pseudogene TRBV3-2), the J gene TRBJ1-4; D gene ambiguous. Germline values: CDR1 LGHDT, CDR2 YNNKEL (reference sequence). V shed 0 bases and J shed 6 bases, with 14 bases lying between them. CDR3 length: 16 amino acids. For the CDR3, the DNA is TGTGCCAGCAGCCAAGATCGTGGGCAGAGGGATGAAAAACTGTTTTTT. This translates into CASSQDRGQRDEKLFF.

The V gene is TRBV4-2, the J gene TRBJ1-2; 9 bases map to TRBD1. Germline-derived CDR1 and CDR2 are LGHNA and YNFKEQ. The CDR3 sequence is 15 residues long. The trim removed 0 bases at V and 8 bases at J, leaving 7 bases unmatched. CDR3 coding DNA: TGTGCCAGCAGCCAAGAGCGACCACAGGGGGCAGGCTACACCTTC. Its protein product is CASSQERPQGAGYTF.

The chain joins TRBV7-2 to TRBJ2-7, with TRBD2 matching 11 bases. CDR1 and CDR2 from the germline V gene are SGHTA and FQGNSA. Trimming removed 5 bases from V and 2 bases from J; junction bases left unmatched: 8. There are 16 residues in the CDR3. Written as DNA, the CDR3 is TGTGCCAGCAGCCGCACTAGCGGGAGTTCCCCCTACGAGCAGTACTTC. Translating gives CASSRTSGSSPYEQYF.

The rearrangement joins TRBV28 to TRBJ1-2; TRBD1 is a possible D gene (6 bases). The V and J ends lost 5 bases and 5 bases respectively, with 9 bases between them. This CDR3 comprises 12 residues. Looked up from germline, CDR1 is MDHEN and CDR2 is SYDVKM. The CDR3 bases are TGTGCCAGCAGTGCAGGGGTTTATGGCTACACCTTC. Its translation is CASSAGVYGYTF.

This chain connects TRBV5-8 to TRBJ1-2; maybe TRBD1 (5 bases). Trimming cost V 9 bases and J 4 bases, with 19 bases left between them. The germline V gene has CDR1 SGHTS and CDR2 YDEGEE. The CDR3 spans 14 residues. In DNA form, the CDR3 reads TGTGCCACCGCAACCGACGGGGACTTCTATGGCTACACCTTC. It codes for CATATDGDFYGYTF.

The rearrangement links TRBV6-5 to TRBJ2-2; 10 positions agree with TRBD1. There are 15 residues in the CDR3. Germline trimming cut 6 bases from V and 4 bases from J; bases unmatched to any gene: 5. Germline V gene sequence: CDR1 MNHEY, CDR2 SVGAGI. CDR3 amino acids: CASSKRTGGTGELFF. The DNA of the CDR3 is TGTGCCAGCAGCAAAAGGACAGGGGGCACCGGGGAGCTGTTTTTT.

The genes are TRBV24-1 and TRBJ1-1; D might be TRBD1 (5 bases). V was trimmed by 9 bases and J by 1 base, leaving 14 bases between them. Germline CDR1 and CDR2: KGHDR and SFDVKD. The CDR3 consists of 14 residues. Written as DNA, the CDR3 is TGTGCCACCCGAGCGGGGGGGACGAACACTGAAGCTTTCTTT. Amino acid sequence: CATRAGGTNTEAFF.

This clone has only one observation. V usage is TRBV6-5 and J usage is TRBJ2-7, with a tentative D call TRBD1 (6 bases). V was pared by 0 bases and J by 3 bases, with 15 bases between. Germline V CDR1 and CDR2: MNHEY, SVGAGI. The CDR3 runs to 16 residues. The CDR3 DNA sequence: TGTGCCAGCAGTTACTCCGCGAGGACAGATTACTACGAGCAGTACTTC. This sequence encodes CASSYSARTDYYEQYF.

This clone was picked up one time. The CDR3 DNA reads TGTGCCAGCAGCTTCGCGAGGGTAGGGACTAATGAAAAACTGTTTTTT. This encodes CASSFARVGTNEKLFF. This sequence joins TRBV7-2 and TRBJ1-4; D gene uncertain. Between the trimmed V and J ends, which lost 3 bases and 2 bases, there was a span of 13 bases. CDR3 size: 16 residues. Looked up from germline, CDR1 is SGHTA and CDR2 is FQGNSA. Based on the CDR3 plus reference TRBV7-2 and TRBJ1-4, the full variable domain is GAGVSQSPSNKVTEKGKDVELRCDPISGHTALYWYRQSLGQGLEFLIYFQGNSAPDKSGLPSDRFSAERTGGSVSTLTIQRTQQEDSAVYLCASSFARVGTNEKLFFGSGTQLSVL.

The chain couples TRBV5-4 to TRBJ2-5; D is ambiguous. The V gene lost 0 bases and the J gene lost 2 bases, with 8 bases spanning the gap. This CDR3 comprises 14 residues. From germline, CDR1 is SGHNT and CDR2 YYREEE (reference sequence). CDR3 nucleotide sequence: TGTGCCAGCAGCTTGGAAGGAGTTCAAGAGACCCAGTACTTC. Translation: CASSLEGVQETQYF.